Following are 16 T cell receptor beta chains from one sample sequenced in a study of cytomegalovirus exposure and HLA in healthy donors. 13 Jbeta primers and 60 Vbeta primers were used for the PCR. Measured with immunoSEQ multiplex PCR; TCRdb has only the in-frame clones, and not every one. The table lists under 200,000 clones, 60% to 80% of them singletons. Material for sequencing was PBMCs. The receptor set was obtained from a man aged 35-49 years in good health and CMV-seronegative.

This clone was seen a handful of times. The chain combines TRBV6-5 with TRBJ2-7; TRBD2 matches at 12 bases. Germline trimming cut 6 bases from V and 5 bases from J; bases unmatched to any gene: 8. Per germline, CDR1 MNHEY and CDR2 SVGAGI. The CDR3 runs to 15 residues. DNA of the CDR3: TGTGCCAGCAGCTCCGGGACTAGCGGGTTGGACGAGCAGTACTTC. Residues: CASSSGTSGLDEQYF.

Here the CDR3 reads CASSTRDRVHTEAFF. DNA for the CDR3: TGTGCCAGTAGTACCAGGGACAGGGTACACACTGAAGCTTTCTTT. The J gene is TRBJ1-1, the V gene TRBV19; 9 bases are a match to TRBD1. V shed 4 bases, J shed 3 bases, and the junction held 6 bases outside the gene matches. CDR1 and CDR2 (germline): LNHDA, SQIVND (reference sequence). This CDR3 is 15 amino acids long.

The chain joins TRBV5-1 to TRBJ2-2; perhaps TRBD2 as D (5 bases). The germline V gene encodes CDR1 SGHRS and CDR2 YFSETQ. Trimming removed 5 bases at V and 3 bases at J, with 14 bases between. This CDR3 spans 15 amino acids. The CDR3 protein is CASRSLGVDTGELFF. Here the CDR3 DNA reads TGCGCCAGCAGGTCGCTCGGGGTCGACACCGGGGAGCTGTTTTTT.

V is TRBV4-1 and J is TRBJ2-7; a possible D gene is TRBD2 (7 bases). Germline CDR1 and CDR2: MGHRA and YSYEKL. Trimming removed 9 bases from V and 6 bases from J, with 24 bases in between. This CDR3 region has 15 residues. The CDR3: CARFLGGGLGFEQYF. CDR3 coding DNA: TGCGCCAGATTCCTAGGGGGGGGGCTAGGTTTCGAGCAGTACTTC.

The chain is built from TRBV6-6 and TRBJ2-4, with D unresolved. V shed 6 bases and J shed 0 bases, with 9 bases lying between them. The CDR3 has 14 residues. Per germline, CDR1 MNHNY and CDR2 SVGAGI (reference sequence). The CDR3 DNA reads TGTGCCAGCAGCTCCCCCTTAGCCAAAAACATTCAGTACTTC. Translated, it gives CASSSPLAKNIQYF.

The CDR3 DNA sequence: TGTGCCAGCAGCTTGGGTGAAGCAGGGGCAGATACGCAGTATTTT. Translation: CASSLGEAGADTQYF. This rearrangement joins TRBV13 to TRBJ2-3, with a weak D call TRBD1 (6 bases). Germline V gene data show CDR1 as PRHDT and CDR2 as FYEKMQ (reference sequence). Trimming pared 3 bases from V and 4 bases from J, leaving 14 bases between. This CDR3 comprises 15 residues.

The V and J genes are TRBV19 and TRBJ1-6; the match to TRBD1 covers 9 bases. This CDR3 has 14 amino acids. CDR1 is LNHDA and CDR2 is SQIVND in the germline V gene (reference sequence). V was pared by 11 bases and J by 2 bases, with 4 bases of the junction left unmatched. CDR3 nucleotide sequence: TGTGCCGGGGGACAGGGCACCTATAATTCACCCCTCCACTTT. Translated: CAGGQGTYNSPLHF.

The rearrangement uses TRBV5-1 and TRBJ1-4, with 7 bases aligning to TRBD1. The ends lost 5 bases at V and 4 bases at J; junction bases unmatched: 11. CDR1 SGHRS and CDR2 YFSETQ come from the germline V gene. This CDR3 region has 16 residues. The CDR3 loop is CASSPIQGELNEKLFF. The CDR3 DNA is TGCGCCAGCAGTCCAATTCAGGGGGAACTTAATGAAAAACTGTTTTTT.

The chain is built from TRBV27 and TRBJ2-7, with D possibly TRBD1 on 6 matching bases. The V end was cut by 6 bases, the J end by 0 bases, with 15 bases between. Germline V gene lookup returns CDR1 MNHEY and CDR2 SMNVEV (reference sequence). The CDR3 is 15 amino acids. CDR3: CASRTQGSPSYEQYF. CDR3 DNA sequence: TGTGCCAGCAGAACACAGGGTAGTCCCTCCTACGAGCAGTACTTC.

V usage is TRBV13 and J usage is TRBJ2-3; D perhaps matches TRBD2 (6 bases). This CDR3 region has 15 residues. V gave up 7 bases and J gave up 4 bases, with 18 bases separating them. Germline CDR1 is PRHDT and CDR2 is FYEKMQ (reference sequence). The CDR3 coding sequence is TGTGCCAGCACGACACGGGGGAGAAAGGCAGATACGCAGTATTTT. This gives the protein CASTTRGRKADTQYF.

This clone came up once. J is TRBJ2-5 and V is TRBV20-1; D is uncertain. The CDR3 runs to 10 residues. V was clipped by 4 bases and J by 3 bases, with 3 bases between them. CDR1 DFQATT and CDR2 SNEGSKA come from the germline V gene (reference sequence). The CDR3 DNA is TGCAGTGCTATTAAAGAGACCCAGTACTTC. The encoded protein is CSAIKETQYF.

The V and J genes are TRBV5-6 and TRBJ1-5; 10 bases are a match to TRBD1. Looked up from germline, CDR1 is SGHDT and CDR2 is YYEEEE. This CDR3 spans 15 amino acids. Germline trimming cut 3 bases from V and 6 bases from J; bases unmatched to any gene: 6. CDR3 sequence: CASSSTGTGVQPQHF. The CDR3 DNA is TGTGCCAGCAGCTCCACGGGGACAGGGGTTCAGCCCCAGCATTTT.

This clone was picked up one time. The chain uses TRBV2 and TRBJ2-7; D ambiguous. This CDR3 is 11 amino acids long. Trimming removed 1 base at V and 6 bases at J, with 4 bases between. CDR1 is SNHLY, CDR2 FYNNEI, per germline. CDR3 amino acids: CASSEVAEQYF. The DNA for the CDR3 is TGTGCCAGCAGTGAAGTAGCCGAGCAGTACTTC.

The CDR3 is CASSRGLAGVTDTQYF. The CDR3 bases are TGTGCCAGCAGCCGCGGACTAGCGGGAGTCACAGATACGCAGTATTTT. The rearrangement uses TRBV5-6 and TRBJ2-3; TRBD2 aligns across 13 bases. The CDR3 sequence is 16 residues long. Germline trimming cut 4 bases from V and 2 bases from J; bases unmatched to any gene: 4. Germline V lookup: CDR1 SGHDT, CDR2 YYEEEE.

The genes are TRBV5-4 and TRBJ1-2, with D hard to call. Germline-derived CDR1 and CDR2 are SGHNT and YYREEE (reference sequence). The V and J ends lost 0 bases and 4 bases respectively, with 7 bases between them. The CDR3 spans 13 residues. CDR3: CASSLAVSYGYTF. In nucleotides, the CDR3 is TGTGCCAGCAGCTTGGCCGTCAGCTATGGCTACACCTTC.

The CDR3 reads CASSSDGVRNSPLHF. The DNA for the CDR3 is TGTGCCAGCAGTTCGGACGGGGTGAGGAATTCACCCCTCCACTTT. The chain links TRBV2 to TRBJ1-6, with D unclear. Germline V gives CDR1 SNHLY, CDR2 FYNNEI. The CDR3 contains 15 residues. Trimming pared 5 bases from V and 7 bases from J, leaving 15 bases between.